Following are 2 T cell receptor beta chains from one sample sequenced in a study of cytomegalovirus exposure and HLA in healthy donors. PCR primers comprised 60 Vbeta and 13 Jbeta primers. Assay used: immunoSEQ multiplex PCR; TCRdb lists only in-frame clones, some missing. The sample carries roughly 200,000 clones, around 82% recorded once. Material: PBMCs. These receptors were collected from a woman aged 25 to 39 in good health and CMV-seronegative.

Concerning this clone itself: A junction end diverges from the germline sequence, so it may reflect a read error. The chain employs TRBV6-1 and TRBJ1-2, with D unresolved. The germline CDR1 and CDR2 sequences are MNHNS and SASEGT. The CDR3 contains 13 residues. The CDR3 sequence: CASSVIGDYGYPF. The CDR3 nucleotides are TGTGCCAGCAGCGTAATCGGAGACTATGGCTACCCCTTC.

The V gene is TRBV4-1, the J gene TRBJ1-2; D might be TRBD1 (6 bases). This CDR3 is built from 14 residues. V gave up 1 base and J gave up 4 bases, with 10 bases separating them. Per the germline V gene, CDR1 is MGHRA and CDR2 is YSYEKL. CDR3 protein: CASSQGRGTYGYTF. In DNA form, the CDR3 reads TGCGCCAGCAGCCAAGGCAGGGGAACCTATGGCTACACCTTC.